This entry concerns a single TCR beta chain. Its antigen is currently unknown. The record originates from a study of PD-1 blockade in mismatch repair-deficient tumors. Study-wide background: Patients had around 11 mismatch repair-deficient cancer types, all previously treated and progressing.

All patients were mismatch repair deficient, assessed by either PCR or immunohistochemistry. TCRs were sequenced from a few patients responding to pembrolizumab. The CDR3 covers 15 residues. V shed 4 bases, J shed 3 bases, and the junction held 4 bases outside the gene matches. The germline V gene has CDR1 SGDLS and CDR2 YYNGEE. Study conclusions and caveats: Tumor-resident clones, often absent from pretreatment blood, expanded after pembrolizumab and then contracted.

Method: immunoSEQ multiplex PCR; TCRdb's copy keeps in-frame clones and lacks some. The sample shows roughly 53,000 clones, 78% of them seen only once. The input for sequencing was peripheral blood, taken 4 weeks after starting pembrolizumab. This rearrangement joins TRBV9 to TRBJ2-1; 10 bases line up with TRBD1. The source of this sequence is an adult with mismatch repair-deficient cancer. The CDR3 bases are TGTGCCAGCAGCCCTGGACAGGGGGGCTACAATGAGCAGTTCTTC. This gives the protein CASSPGQGGYNEQFF.